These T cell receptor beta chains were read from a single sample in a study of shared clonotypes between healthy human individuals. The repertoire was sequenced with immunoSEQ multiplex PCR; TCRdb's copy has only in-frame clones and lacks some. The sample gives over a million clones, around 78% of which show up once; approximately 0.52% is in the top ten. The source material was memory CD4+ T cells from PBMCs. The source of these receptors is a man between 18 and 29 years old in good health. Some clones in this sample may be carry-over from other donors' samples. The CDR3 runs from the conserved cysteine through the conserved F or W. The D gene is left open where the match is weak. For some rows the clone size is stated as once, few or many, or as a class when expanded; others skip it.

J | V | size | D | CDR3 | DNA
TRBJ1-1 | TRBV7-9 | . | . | CASSSQGGHTEAFF | TGTGCCAGCAGCTCACAAGGGGGTCACACTGAAGCTTTCTTT
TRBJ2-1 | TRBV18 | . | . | CASSSLSGYNEQFF | TGTGCCAGCTCATCCCTTAGCGGCTACAATGAGCAGTTCTTC
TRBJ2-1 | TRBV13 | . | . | CASSLTPAGAGAGRNEQFF | TGTGCCAGCAGCTTAACTCCTGCAGGGGCGGGCGCGGGGCGGAATGAGCAGTTCTTC
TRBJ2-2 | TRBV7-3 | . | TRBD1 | CASSLGTGATGELFF | TGTGCCAGCAGCTTAGGGACAGGGGCCACCGGGGAGCTGTTTTTT
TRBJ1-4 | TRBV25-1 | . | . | CASSEEGGTYDEKLFF | TGTGCCAGCAGTGAAGAAGGAGGGACCTACGATGAAAAACTGTTTTTT
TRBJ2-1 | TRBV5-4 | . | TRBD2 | CASSRRAGGRYNEQFF | TGTGCCAGCAGCCGTAGAGCGGGAGGGCGCTACAATGAGCAGTTCTTC
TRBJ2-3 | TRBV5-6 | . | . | CASSGGAGSTDTQYF | TGTGCCAGCAGCGGGGGGGCAGGGTCCACAGATACGCAGTATTTT
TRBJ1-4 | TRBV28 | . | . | CASRWGNTEKLFF | TGTGCCAGCAGGTGGGGGAACACTGAAAAACTGTTTTTT
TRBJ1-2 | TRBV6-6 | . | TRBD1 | CASSTSRDRGNGYTF | TGTGCCAGCAGCACATCCCGGGACAGGGGAAATGGCTACACCTTC
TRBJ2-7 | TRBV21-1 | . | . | CASSIQSPAGITAYEQYF | TGTGCCAGCAGCATTCAGAGTCCGGCAGGGATTACAGCCTACGAGCAGTACTTC
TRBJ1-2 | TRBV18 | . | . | CASSPSPQLDVGGYTF | TGTGCCAGCTCACCTTCTCCCCAGCTTGATGTCGGTGGCTACACCTTC
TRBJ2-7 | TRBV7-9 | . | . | CASFEAWKSSGYF | TGTGCCTCCTTTGAGGCGTGGAAGTCGTCGGGGTACTTC
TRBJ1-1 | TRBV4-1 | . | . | CASSHPLEGWAKGAFF | TGCGCCAGCAGCCACCCCCTCGAGGGTTGGGCGAAGGGAGCTTTCTTT
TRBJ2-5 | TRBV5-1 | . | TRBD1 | CASSWGQRETQYF | TGCGCCAGCAGCTGGGGACAGCGGGAGACCCAGTACTTC
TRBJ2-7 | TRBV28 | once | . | CASVDRERTYEQYF | TGTGCCAGCGTCGACCGGGAGAGGACCTACGAGCAGTACTTC
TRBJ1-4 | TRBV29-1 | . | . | CSVEISAVPNEKLFF | TGCAGCGTTGAAATTTCAGCGGTGCCTAATGAAAAACTGTTTTTT
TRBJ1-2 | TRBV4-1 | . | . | CASSQGPLGRRGNYNYGYTF | TGCGCCAGCAGCCAAGGCCCACTGGGACGGAGGGGTAATTATAACTATGGCTACACCTTC
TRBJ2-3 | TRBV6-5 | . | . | CASSYGASTSTDTQYF | TGTGCCAGCAGTTACGGGGCTTCCACTAGCACAGATACGCAGTATTTT
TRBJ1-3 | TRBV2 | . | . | CASSVGVDGNTIYF | TGTGCCAGCAGTGTGGGGGTCGACGGAAACACCATATATTTT
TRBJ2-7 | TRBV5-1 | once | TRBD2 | CASSLKASGASSYEQYF | TGCGCCAGCAGCTTGAAGGCTAGCGGGGCAAGCTCCTACGAGCAGTACTTC
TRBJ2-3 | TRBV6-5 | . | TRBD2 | CASSRSGTSTDTQYF | TGTGCCAGCAGCCGGAGCGGGACTAGCACAGATACGCAGTATTTT
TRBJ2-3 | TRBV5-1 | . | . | CASSLMALPDTQYF | TGCGCCAGCAGCTTGATGGCCCTACCAGATACGCAGTATTTT
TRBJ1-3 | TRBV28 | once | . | CASSSPLSVAGNTIYF | TGTGCCAGCAGTTCACCCTTAAGTGTAGCTGGAAACACCATATATTTT
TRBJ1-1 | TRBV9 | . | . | CASSVTGFTEAFF | TGTGCCAGCAGCGTAACAGGGTTCACTGAAGCTTTCTTT
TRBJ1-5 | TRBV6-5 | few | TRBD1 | CASSKSRGDQPQHF | TGTGCCAGCAGTAAGTCCAGGGGGGATCAGCCCCAGCATTTT
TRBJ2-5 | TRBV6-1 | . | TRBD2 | CATPGGRAGETQYF | TGTGCCACTCCTGGTGGGAGGGCGGGGGAGACCCAGTACTTC
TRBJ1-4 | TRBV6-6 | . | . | CASSPDSAVGEKLFF | TGTGCCAGCAGTCCAGACAGCGCGGTTGGCGAAAAACTGTTTTTT
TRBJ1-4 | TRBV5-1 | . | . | CASSSGATNEKLFF | TGCGCCAGCAGCAGCGGAGCAACTAATGAAAAACTGTTTTTT
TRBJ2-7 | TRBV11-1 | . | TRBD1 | CASRRGQGAYEQYF | TGTGCCAGCAGGAGGGGACAGGGGGCCTACGAGCAGTACTTC
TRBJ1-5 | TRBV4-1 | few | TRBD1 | CASSHVTGDNQPQHF | TGCGCCAGCAGCCACGTAACAGGGGACAATCAGCCCCAGCATTTT
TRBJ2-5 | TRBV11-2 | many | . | CASSENRVERETQYF | TGTGCCAGCAGCGAGAACAGGGTCGAGCGGGAGACCCAGTACTTC
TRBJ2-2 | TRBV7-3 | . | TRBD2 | CASSLGQSPGLAGDGELFF | TGTGCCAGCAGCTTAGGGCAGTCCCCGGGACTAGCGGGCGACGGGGAGCTGTTTTTT
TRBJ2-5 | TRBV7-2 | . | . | CASSSGGVRQETQYF | TGTGCCAGCAGCTCTGGCGGGGTGAGGCAAGAGACCCAGTACTTC
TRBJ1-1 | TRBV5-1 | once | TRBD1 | CASSLGGTETEAFF | TGCGCCAGCAGCTTGGGAGGGACAGAGACTGAAGCTTTCTTT
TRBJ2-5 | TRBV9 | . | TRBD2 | CASSGTGTNPETQYF | TGTGCCAGCAGCGGAACCGGGACTAATCCTGAGACCCAGTACTTC
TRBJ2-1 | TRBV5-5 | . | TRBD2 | CASSASGSYNEQFF | TGTGCCAGCTCCGCTAGCGGCTCCTACAATGAGCAGTTCTTC
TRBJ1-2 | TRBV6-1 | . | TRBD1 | CASSSKTGTYGYTF | TGTGCCAGCAGTTCAAAGACAGGGACCTATGGCTACACCTTC
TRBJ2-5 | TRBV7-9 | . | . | CASSLEGRETQYF | TGTGCCAGCAGCTTAGAGGGCAGAGAGACCCAGTACTTC
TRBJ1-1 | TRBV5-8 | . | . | CASSLTTEAFF | TGTGCCAGCAGCTTGACGACTGAAGCTTTCTTT
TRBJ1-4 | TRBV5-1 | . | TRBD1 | CASSRTGTGEEKLFF | TGCGCCAGCAGCCGGACCGGGACAGGGGAGGAAAAACTGTTTTTT
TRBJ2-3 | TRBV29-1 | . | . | CSVYEGADTQYF | TGCAGCGTTTACGAGGGGGCAGATACGCAGTATTTT